This T cell receptor beta chain came from a study of blood T cell repertoires in COVID-19 (dated by TCRdb to 2018 to 2020). Notes on the research overall: Samples covering the acute and convalescent phases of COVID-19 were provided by collaborators in the United States, Italy and Spain. Nearly every sample came with metadata listing a de-identified subject ID, COVID-19 status, age in years and sex. The material from the prospective study consisted of cDNA or gDNA derived from T cells, B-cell-depleted T cells, or PBMCs. Subjects who had been exposed to COVID-19, were actively infected with it, or had recovered from it provided the deeply sampled blood TCRbeta repertoires that made up the dataset. The repertoires were made available in a free public database intended to serve as a resource for research on the immune response to SARS-CoV-2. HLA class I and class II types, where available, came from metadata supplied by the sample provider rather than from assay-based typing. Samples were obtained from the ongoing ImmuneRACE study (first 160 participants) and from 1,254 subjects provided by 6 global collaborators. Beyond this particular receptor, the publication reports: How much clinical and demographic metadata was included differed by source and by participant, and the metadata was provided uncurated.

TCRbeta CDR3 regions were amplified from genomic DNA using the immunoSEQ Assay, a bias-controlled multiplex PCR. Per the source publication's procedure: The number of nucleated cells in each sample was estimated from the amplification of reference gene primers within the assay. Sequence reads were collapsed and filtered to measure the absolute abundance of every unique TCRbeta CDR3 rearrangement. For each sample, productive Simpson clonality was calculated as the square root of Simpson's diversity index over productive rearrangements. TCRdb took over this immuneACCESS table, retaining in-frame rearrangements with V and J assigned. Such tables are incomplete; in checked studies, under half of the missing clones stem from an unresolved V gene, and the remainder is unexplained. D and trimming were read from the DNA, whereas the V and J calls and clone size are those reported in that table. This sample holds tens of thousands of clones; 60% to 80% were observed only once. Clones ranked in the top ten supply 7% to 9% of the sample.

As for this clone: What this receptor recognizes is not known. No much larger clone exists at a distance of one base, and base qualities are not known.

The collaborating institutions used their own protocols to collect whole blood in K2EDTA tubes. For TCRbeta analysis, collaborators shipped samples in one of three forms: frozen whole blood, isolated PBMCs, or DNA extracted from either of those sample types. The CDR3 covers 14 residues, taking in both the cysteine and the phenylalanine. Just CDR3 DNA is preserved here, 42 bases in frame from base 1. V is pruned by 4 bases and J by 12 bases, leaving 15 bases of the junction without a gene match. Reading the germline V gene gives CDR1 SGHDN and CDR2 FVKESK. The clonotype comes from a woman in her fifties or sixties with acute or convalescent COVID-19. Specimen: peripheral blood. The sequence joins TRBV14 to TRBJ2-7, with 7 bases matching TRBD1. The CDR3 corresponds to CASSLGGSSTMWYF. Here is the DNA: TGTGCCAGCAGCCTAGGGGGCAGCTCTACGATGTGGTACTTC.